The next 26 T cell receptor beta chains were all read from a single sample in a study of Graves' ophthalmopathy and Graves' hyperthyroidism. Transcripts of RNA were the source for amplifying TCR beta CDR3 regions. RT-PCR with HTBI primers came first, then second-round multiplex PCR. TCRdb reanalysed the multiplex PCR reads using MiXCR and keeps one entry per CDR3 protein. The repertoire holds 600,000 to 950,000 distinct CDR3 sequences, with roughly 41% as singletons. The sequenced sample consisted of peripheral blood. The source of these receptors is an adult man with Graves' ophthalmopathy.

This clonotype has just a few counts. The rearrangement uses TRBV10-3 and TRBJ1-6; unclear D gene. The V end lost 10 bases, the J end lost 0 bases, and 16 bases lay between the germline ends. The CDR3 is made up of 16 amino acids. Germline V gene sequence: CDR1 ENHRY, CDR2 SYGVKD. CDR3 protein: CASSAARSSYNSPLHF. CDR3 nucleotide sequence: TGTGCCAGCAGCGCCGCCCGAAGCTCCTATAATTCACCCCTCCACTTT.

As concerns this clonotype: The junction differs from germline at one of its ends, possibly a read error. This rearrangement joins TRBV20-1 to TRBJ2-2; weak D call: TRBD2 (5 bases). The CDR3 length is 14 residues. Germline CDR1 is DFQATT and CDR2 is SNEGSKA (reference sequence). This chain's CDR3 is CSAPRKTNTGELSW. For the CDR3, the DNA is TGCAGTGCTCCCCGAAAAACGAACACCGGGGAGCTGTCTTGG.

Of note for this clonotype: Just one base apart from a much larger clone, this may be a read error. The chain couples TRBV25-1 to TRBJ1-6, with D unresolved. Germline V gene data show CDR1 as MGHDK and CDR2 as SYGVNS. V lost 4 bases and J lost 11, with 9 bases in between. The CDR3 has 12 amino acids. This chain's CDR3 is CASSGRVPPLHF. CDR3 bases: TGTGCCAGCAGTGGGAGGGTTCCACCCCTCCACTTT.

CDR3 region: CASGRRGFSYEQYF. The CDR3 coding sequence is TGTGCCAGCGGCCGGCGGGGGTTCTCCTACGAGCAGTACTTC. The chain employs TRBV7-9 and TRBJ2-7; 7 positions match TRBD2. Germline V gives CDR1 SEHNR, CDR2 FQNEAQ (reference sequence). The CDR3 is 14 amino acids. V lost 8 bases and J lost 0; bases outside the gene matches: 7.

This clonotype was seen many times. The chain joins TRBV2 to TRBJ2-2, with TRBD1 matching 11 bases. Unmatched junction bases numbered 9, after V lost 7 bases and J lost 8 bases. CDR1 and CDR2 (germline): SNHLY, FYNNEI. The CDR3 is made up of 15 amino acids. CDR3 DNA: TGTGCCAGCACGCCGGACAGGGGGCTGATTGGGGAGCTGTTTTTT. As protein: CASTPDRGLIGELFF.

The chain employs TRBV19 and TRBJ2-5, with D unclear. CDR3 size: 15 residues. The V end lost 9 bases, the J end lost 1 base, and 18 bases lay between the germline ends. In germline, CDR1 is LNHDA, CDR2 SQIVND (reference sequence). The CDR3 coding sequence is TGTGCCAGCCGAACGCGATCCGGAAGCCAAGAGACCCAGTACTTC. Its protein is CASRTRSGSQETQYF.

This chain joins TRBV20-1 and TRBJ1-2; D remains unclear. Germline CDR1 reads DFQATT; CDR2 reads SNEGSKA (reference sequence). V was cut by 3 bases and J by 4 bases, with 18 bases left in between. There are 15 residues in the CDR3. CDR3 amino acids: CSASFWQAISYGYTF. CDR3 nucleotide sequence: TGCAGTGCTAGCTTCTGGCAGGCGATAAGCTATGGCTACACCTTC.

This chain joins TRBV29-1 and TRBJ1-4, with D perhaps matching TRBD1 (5 bases). Looked up from germline, CDR1 is SQVTM and CDR2 is ANQGSEA. The CDR3 covers 13 residues. V was shortened by 6 bases and J by 7 bases, with 15 bases between the two germline ends. The CDR3 protein is CSVAKGSGEKLFF. The CDR3 DNA reads TGCAGCGTCGCAAAGGGGAGCGGTGAAAAACTGTTTTTT.

The chain uses TRBV5-6 and TRBJ1-1; D perhaps matches TRBD1 (6 bases). Trimming took off 3 bases at V and 0 bases at J, with 15 bases between the two ends. The CDR3 loop spans 16 amino acids. Germline CDR1 reads SGHDT; CDR2 reads YYEEEE. The CDR3 DNA follows: TGTGCCAGCAGCTACCCGGGGGGCCTAATGAACACTGAAGCTTTCTTT. It translates to CASSYPGGLMNTEAFF.

This clonotype was observed a single time. A much more abundant neighbour one base away suggests this may be a read error. The rearrangement joins TRBV6-1 to TRBJ2-5; 12 bases line up with TRBD1. The CDR3 totals 15 residues. In germline, CDR1 is MNHNS, CDR2 SASEGT. In nucleotides, the CDR3 is TGTGTCAGCAGTGACGGGACAGGGGGCGTCGAGACCCAGTACTTC. Its protein is CVSSDGTGGVETQYF.

This clonotype occurred a few times. The rearrangement joins TRBV9 to TRBJ2-5; 10 bases are shared with TRBD2. V lost 3 bases and J lost 4; bases outside the gene matches: 9. The CDR3 length is 16 residues. CDR1 and CDR2 (germline): SGDLS, YYNGEE. The DNA for the CDR3 is TGTGCCAGCAGCGGATCGCCACTAGCGGGAAGAGAGACCCAGTACTTC. Translated: CASSGSPLAGRETQYF.

The V gene is TRBV9, the J gene TRBJ2-7, with D possibly matching TRBD2 (6 bases). CDR1 is SGDLS and CDR2 is YYNGEE in the germline V gene. This CDR3 has 17 amino acids. Trimming took 4 bases from V and 1 from J, leaving 21 bases between them. CDR3 sequence (DNA): TGTGCCAGCAGCCATCTCAGTCGCACTCGGGGGTCCTACGAGCAGTACTTC. It encodes CASSHLSRTRGSYEQYF.

V is TRBV5-8 and J is TRBJ2-7; maybe TRBD1 (6 bases). This CDR3 region has 12 residues. Germline V lookup: CDR1 SGHTS, CDR2 YDEGEE. The V end lost 4 bases, the J end lost 7 bases, and 12 bases lay between the germline ends. The CDR3 region is CASSLDSLEQYF. CDR3 DNA: TGTGCCAGCAGCCTGGACAGCCTGGAGCAGTACTTC.

This clonotype was detected once. Possible read error: a much larger clone is one base away. The V and J genes are TRBV19 and TRBJ1-5, with D possibly being TRBD1 (6 bases). Germline V gene lookup returns CDR1 LNHDA and CDR2 SQIVND (reference sequence). Between the trimmed V and J ends, which lost 10 bases and 3 bases, there was a span of 19 bases. CDR3 length: 15 residues. CDR3 DNA sequence: TGTGCCACCCAGCCGGAACAGGGATCCAATCAGCCCCAGCATTTT. Amino acids: CATQPEQGSNQPQHF.

The V gene is TRBV3-1, the J gene TRBJ2-5; 9 nucleotides align to TRBD1. CDR3 length: 16 residues. Germline loops: CDR1 LGHDT, CDR2 YNNKEL (reference sequence). V lost 4 bases and J lost 2; bases outside the gene matches: 8. CDR3 residues: CASSRTPGQGQETQYF. DNA for the CDR3: TGTGCCAGCAGCCGAACACCGGGACAGGGACAAGAGACCCAGTACTTC.

This chain joins TRBV7-2 and TRBJ2-2; possible D gene TRBD1, 6 bases. This CDR3 region has 14 residues. Germline assignment: CDR1 SGHTA and CDR2 FQGNSA. The ends were cut back, 5 bases at V and 5 bases at J, with 12 bases in the middle. CDR3 amino acids: CASSAYRVTGELFF. CDR3 nucleotide sequence: TGTGCCAGCAGCGCCTACAGGGTTACCGGGGAGCTGTTTTTT.

A word on this clonotype: An end of the junction differs from the germline gene, which may be a read error. The chain uses TRBV15 and TRBJ2-2; the D gene could be TRBD1 or TRBD2 (6 bases each). The length of the CDR3 is 14 residues. Germline-derived CDR1 and CDR2 are LNHNV and YYDKDF (reference sequence). The CDR3 region has the DNA TGTGCCAGCAGCAGTAGAAACAGGGCCGGGGGGCTGTTTTTT. Translation: CASSSRNRAGGLFF. Together with reference TRBV15 and TRBJ2-2, the CDR3 gives the full variable domain: DAMVIQNPRYQVTQFGKPVTLSCSQTLNHNVMYWYQQKSSQAPKLLFHYYDKDFNNEADTPDNFQSRRPNTSFCFLDIRSPGLGDTAMYLCASSSRNRAGGLFFGEGSRLTVL.

About this clonotype itself: The junction departs from germline at one end; a sequencing error may be responsible. This chain's CDR3 is CACSATGQRGYTEAFF. CDR3 nucleotides: TGTGCCTGCAGTGCCACAGGACAGCGAGGGTACACTGAAGCTTTCTTT. This chain links TRBV25-1 with TRBJ1-1; tentative D call: TRBD1 (6 bases). This CDR3 is built from 16 residues. CDR1 and CDR2 from the germline V gene are MGHDK and SYGVNS. Together with reference TRBV25-1 and TRBJ1-1, the CDR3 gives the full variable domain: EADIYQTPRYLVIGTGKKITLECSQTMGHDKMYWYQQDPGMELHLIHYSYGVNSTEKGDLSSESTVSRIRTEHFPLTLESARPSHTSQYLCACSATGQRGYTEAFFGQGTRLTVV.

This clonotype showed up just a few times. This sequence joins TRBV9 and TRBJ2-2; the match to TRBD1 covers 7 bases. Trimming cost V 3 bases and J 7 bases; bases outside gene matches: 12. The germline gives CDR1 SGDLS, CDR2 YYNGEE. The CDR3 runs to 16 residues. In DNA form, the CDR3 reads TGTGCCAGCAGCGCCGCCGACAGGGTTTCGGGCGGGGAGCTGTTTTTT. This gives the protein CASSAADRVSGGELFF.

Worth noting for this clonotype: A clone one base away is much larger, so this may be a read error. The chain uses TRBV20-1 and TRBJ2-7, with D possibly being TRBD2 (6 bases). From germline, CDR1 is DFQATT and CDR2 SNEGSKA (reference sequence). The CDR3 has 12 amino acids. Trimming shortened V by 0 bases and J by 8 bases, and 11 bases separated the two germline ends. The CDR3 nucleotides are TGCAGTGCTAGAGAGGGACTTTCCCAGCAGTACGTC. Amino acids: CSAREGLSQQYV.

The sample holds many counts of this clonotype. The chain recombines TRBV29-1 with TRBJ1-2, with 8 nucleotides matching TRBD1. Trimming took 5 bases from V and 2 from J; bases not matched to a gene: 10. The V gene's germline CDR1 is SQVTM and CDR2 ANQGSEA. CDR3 length: 15 amino acids. The CDR3 loop reads CSVPRGDRTNYGYTF. CDR3 nucleotide sequence: TGCAGCGTTCCCAGGGGGGACAGGACAAACTATGGCTACACCTTC. Filled out from reference TRBV29-1 and TRBJ1-2, the complete variable domain reads SAVISQKPSRDICQRGTSLTIQCQVDSQVTMMFWYRQQPGQSLTLIATANQGSEATYESGFVIDKFPISRPNLTFSTLTVSNMSPEDSSIYLCSVPRGDRTNYGYTFGSGTRLTVV.

This clonotype was detected a few times. J is TRBJ2-7 and V is TRBV7-2, with D uncertain. The CDR3 covers 14 residues. Trimming pared 4 bases from V and 0 bases from J, leaving 10 bases between. Germline CDR1 is SGHTA and CDR2 is FQGNSA. CDR3 amino acids: CASSSPSYSYEQYF. CDR3 bases: TGTGCCAGCAGCTCCCCCTCCTACTCCTACGAGCAGTACTTC.

The CDR3 DNA is TGTGCCAGCACCCCGCCCCATGCGAGCAATCAGCCCCAGCATTTT. As protein: CASTPPHASNQPQHF. The chain employs TRBV2 and TRBJ1-5; D unresolved. Trimming took 7 bases from V and 1 from J, leaving 14 bases between them. Looked up from germline, CDR1 is SNHLY and CDR2 is FYNNEI. This CDR3 is built from 15 residues.

This chain connects TRBV12-3 or TRBV12-4 to TRBJ2-2, with a tentative D call TRBD1 (6 bases). The CDR3 is 14 amino acids. The CDR3 sequence is CASATGNSRGELFF. DNA for the CDR3: TGTGCTAGTGCAACAGGGAACAGCCGGGGGGAGCTGTTTTTT.

This clonotype was recorded many times. V usage is TRBV7-2 and J usage is TRBJ2-7, with 7 bases aligning to TRBD1. The ends lost 1 base at V and 3 bases at J; junction bases unmatched: 6. Germline CDR1 and CDR2: SGHTA and FQGNSA. The CDR3 is 15 residues long. This chain's CDR3 is CASSLDRDSYYEQYF. In DNA, the CDR3 is TGTGCCAGCAGCTTAGACCGGGACAGTTACTACGAGCAGTACTTC.

V is TRBV4-2 and J is TRBJ1-1; unclear D gene. V lost 1 base and J lost 1, with 7 bases in between. The germline V gene has CDR1 LGHNA and CDR2 YNFKEQ. The CDR3 length is 14 residues. DNA of the CDR3: TGTGCCAGCAGCCAAGTCTCCAGGAACACTGAAGCTTTCTTT. Protein product: CASSQVSRNTEAFF.